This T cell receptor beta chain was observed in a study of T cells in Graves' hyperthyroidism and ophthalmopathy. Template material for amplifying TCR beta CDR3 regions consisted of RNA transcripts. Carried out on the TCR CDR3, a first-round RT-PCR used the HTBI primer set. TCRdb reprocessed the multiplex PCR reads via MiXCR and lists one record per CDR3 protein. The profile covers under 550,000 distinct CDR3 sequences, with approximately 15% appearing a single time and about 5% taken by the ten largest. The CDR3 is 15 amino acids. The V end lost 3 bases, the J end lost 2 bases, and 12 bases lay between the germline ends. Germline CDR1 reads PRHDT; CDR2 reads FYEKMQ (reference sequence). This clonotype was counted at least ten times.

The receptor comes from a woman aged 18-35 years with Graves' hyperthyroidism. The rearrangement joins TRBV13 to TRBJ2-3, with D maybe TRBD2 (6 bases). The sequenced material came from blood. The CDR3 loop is CASSFSGSNTDTQYF. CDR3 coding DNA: TGTGCCAGCAGCTTCTCCGGGAGCAACACAGATACGCAGTATTTT.